What follows are 23 T cell receptor beta chains derived from one specimen sequenced in a study of T cell clonotyping in hematopoietic cell transplantation. Method: immunoSEQ multiplex PCR; TCRdb's copy keeps in-frame clones and lacks some. The sample includes approximately 44,000 clones, 80% to 85% seen only once; the top ten take approximately 4.9%. The time point here: recipient sample about 28 days before transplant, after cytoreduction. The material sequenced was peripheral blood mononuclear cells, taken before stem cell transplant. Source of these receptors: a man aged 55 to 69 with myelodysplastic syndrome. Some clones in this sample may be carry-over from other donors' samples.

The chain combines TRBV7-2 with TRBJ1-2; no reliable D call. V lost 1 base and J lost 4, with 10 bases in between. The V gene's germline CDR1 is SGHTA and CDR2 FQGNSA. This CDR3 region has 14 residues. The CDR3 DNA sequence: TGTGCCAGCAGCTTAGTCCTTGGAACCTATGGCTACACCTTC. Protein sequence: CASSLVLGTYGYTF.

This clone appeared a single time. The J gene is TRBJ2-3, the V gene TRBV11-1, with TRBD2 as a possible D gene (5 bases). Germline V gene data show CDR1 as SGHAT and CDR2 as FQDESV (reference sequence). V lost 0 bases to trimming and J lost 5 bases, with 6 bases between them. This CDR3 is 13 amino acids long. CDR3 sequence reads: CASSLAREDTQYF. In DNA, the CDR3 is TGTGCCAGCAGCTTAGCGAGGGAAGATACGCAGTATTTT.

The chain recombines TRBV30 with TRBJ1-1; D not certain. Trimming removed 1 base at V and 0 bases at J, with 3 bases between. The CDR3 is made up of 12 amino acids. Germline CDR1 is GTSNPN and CDR2 is SVGIG (reference sequence). CDR3 sequence reads: CAWSDLNTEAFF. The CDR3 coding sequence is TGTGCCTGGAGTGACCTGAACACTGAAGCTTTCTTT.

The chain combines TRBV7-8 with TRBJ1-4; D remains unclear. The CDR3 runs to 16 residues. The V end was cut by 1 base, the J end by 0 bases, with 9 bases between. Germline CDR1 reads SGHVS; CDR2 reads FQNEAQ. The CDR3 bases are TGTGCCAGCAGCTTAGGGTTGAGAGCAACTAATGAAAAACTGTTTTTT. Encoded protein: CASSLGLRATNEKLFF.

V gene TRBV4-3 combines with J gene TRBJ2-3; 8 bases fit TRBD1. Germline V gene sequence: CDR1 LGHNA, CDR2 YSLEER. Trimming took 3 bases from V and 6 from J; bases not matched to a gene: 2. CDR3 length: 13 amino acids. The CDR3 region is CASSHQGADTQYF. Here the CDR3 DNA reads TGCGCCAGCAGCCATCAGGGGGCCGATACGCAGTATTTT.

V and J are TRBV6-6 and TRBJ2-7; D is perhaps TRBD1 (5 bases). There are 13 residues in the CDR3. V was cut by 0 bases and J by 7 bases, with 10 bases left in between. The V gene's germline CDR1 is MNHNY and CDR2 SVGAGI (reference sequence). As DNA, the CDR3 is TGTGCCAGCAGTTACTCGACAGCAGGGGAGCAGTACTTC. Its translation: CASSYSTAGEQYF.

The DNA for the CDR3 is TGTGCCAGCCGGGACGGGGTCAATCAGCCCCAGCATTTT. This codes for CASRDGVNQPQHF. The chain is built from TRBV19 and TRBJ1-5; tentatively, D is TRBD1 (5 bases). Germline V gives CDR1 LNHDA, CDR2 SQIVND (reference sequence). The V end lost 9 bases, the J end lost 3 bases, and 12 bases lay between the germline ends. The CDR3 has 13 amino acids.

This clone was observed a handful of times. The chain links TRBV2 to TRBJ2-1, with TRBD2 identical over 8 bases. The V segment lost 7 bases and the J segment 10 bases; nucleotides outside the gene matches: 9. Germline CDR1 SNHLY, CDR2 FYNNEI. The CDR3 sequence is 13 residues long. CDR3 sequence (DNA): TGTGCCAGCAATCCGGGGGGGCCTCTCGAGCAGTTCTTC. This gives the protein CASNPGGPLEQFF.

A single count supports this clone. This rearrangement joins TRBV5-1 to TRBJ2-7; D may correspond to TRBD1 or TRBD2 (5 bases each). Trimming stripped 1 base from V and 2 bases from J, with 16 bases between. Germline CDR1 is SGHRS and CDR2 is YFSETQ. CDR3 length equals 16 residues. CDR3: CASSLPPGPATYEQYF. CDR3 nucleotides: TGCGCCAGCAGCTTGCCCCCGGGACCGGCAACCTACGAGCAGTACTTC.

The rearrangement joins TRBV27 to TRBJ2-5; either TRBD1 or TRBD2 may supply D (5 bases each). The CDR3 covers 13 residues. Germline CDR1 is MNHEY and CDR2 is SMNVEV (reference sequence). V was shortened by 2 bases and J by 7 bases, with 11 bases between the two germline ends. The DNA of the CDR3 is TGTGCCAGCAGTTTACGTCTTGGGGGGACCCAGTACTTC. This codes for CASSLRLGGTQYF.

The V and J genes are TRBV7-2 and TRBJ1-1, with 9 nucleotides matching TRBD1. Germline loops: CDR1 SGHTA, CDR2 FQGNSA. This CDR3 has 14 amino acids. Losses at the gene ends were 7 bases for V and 4 bases for J; bases not matched to a gene: 7. CDR3 DNA: TGTGCCAGCACCTGGGACAGGGAGGGCACTGAAGCTTTCTTT. Its translation is CASTWDREGTEAFF.

V usage is TRBV4-2 and J usage is TRBJ1-6; a weak D match, TRBD1 (5 bases). The CDR3 has 14 residues. Trimming took 3 bases from V and 9 from J, leaving 12 bases between them. In germline, CDR1 is LGHNA, CDR2 YNFKEQ. The CDR3 loop is CASSQAGSGSPLHF. The CDR3 bases are TGTGCCAGCAGCCAGGCAGGGTCCGGTTCACCCCTCCACTTT.

CDR3 sequence reads: CASSAGTGENEKLFF. The CDR3 nucleotides read TGCGCCAGCAGCGCCGGGACAGGCGAAAATGAAAAACTGTTTTTT. The rearrangement links TRBV5-1 to TRBJ1-4, with 8 bases aligning to TRBD1. Germline CDR1 is SGHRS and CDR2 is YFSETQ. J gave up 5 bases and V 4 bases, and 7 bases lay outside the gene matches. The CDR3 consists of 15 residues.

This sequence joins TRBV7-2 and TRBJ2-7; TRBD1 agrees at 10 bases. J gave up 3 bases and V 5 bases, and 7 bases lay outside the gene matches. The CDR3 extends over 15 amino acids. CDR1 is SGHTA, CDR2 FQGNSA, per germline. The chain's CDR3 is CASSLGDRGRYEQYF. CDR3 DNA sequence: TGTGCCAGCAGCCTGGGGGACAGGGGCCGCTACGAGCAGTACTTC. Looking up the rest from reference TRBV7-2 and TRBJ2-7 gives the full variable domain: GAGVSQSPSNKVTEKGKDVELRCDPISGHTALYWYRQSLGQGLEFLIYFQGNSAPDKSGLPSDRFSAERTGGSVSTLTIQRTQQEDSAVYLCASSLGDRGRYEQYFGPGTRLTVT.

The chain couples TRBV5-1 to TRBJ2-7; a weak D match, TRBD1 (5 bases). Germline-derived CDR1 and CDR2 are SGHRS and YFSETQ. V dropped 0 bases and J dropped 5 bases, with 9 bases sitting between them. The CDR3 sequence is 13 residues long. The CDR3 loop reads CASSLASGNEQYF. CDR3 nucleotides: TGCGCCAGCAGCTTGGCCTCAGGGAACGAGCAGTACTTC.

The rearrangement uses TRBV7-2 and TRBJ2-1; D possibly uses TRBD1 or TRBD2 (7 bases each). CDR1 SGHTA and CDR2 FQGNSA come from the germline V gene. The CDR3 is 14 amino acids. V lost 9 bases to trimming and J lost 0 bases, with 12 bases between them. This chain's CDR3 is CASQGGGSYNEQFF. CDR3 DNA: TGTGCCAGTCAGGGGGGGGGCTCCTACAATGAGCAGTTCTTC.

The rearrangement links TRBV5-1 to TRBJ1-2; D might be TRBD1 (5 bases). Germline CDR1 is SGHRS and CDR2 is YFSETQ. The ends were cut back, 4 bases at V and 4 bases at J, with 20 bases in the middle. The CDR3 is 16 residues long. The CDR3 coding sequence is TGCGCCAGCAGCGTGACAGACGCTCCCGGACCCTATGGCTACACCTTC. It encodes CASSVTDAPGPYGYTF.

The V gene is TRBV5-1, the J gene TRBJ2-3; the match to TRBD1 covers 7 bases. The germline gives CDR1 SGHRS, CDR2 YFSETQ. CDR3 size: 15 residues. The J segment lost 1 base and the V segment lost 1 base, leaving 3 bases of the junction unmatched. The CDR3, as DNA: TGCGCCAGCAGCTTGACTGGACAGGGCACAGATACGCAGTATTTT. The encoded protein is CASSLTGQGTDTQYF. The full variable domain, its missing parts supplied by reference TRBV5-1 and TRBJ2-3, is KAGVTQTPRYLIKTRGQQVTLSCSPISGHRSVSWYQQTPGQGLQFLFEYFSETQRNKGNFPGRFSGRQFSNSRSEMNVSTLELGDSALYLCASSLTGQGTDTQYFGPGTRLTVL.

V and J are TRBV15 and TRBJ2-5; D gene ambiguous. CDR1 is LNHNV, CDR2 YYDKDF, per germline (reference sequence). The CDR3 is made up of 16 amino acids. Trimming took off 1 base at V and 5 bases at J, with 17 bases between the two ends. The CDR3 loop reads CATSRVAFTSSETQYF. The CDR3 DNA follows: TGTGCCACCAGCAGAGTCGCCTTTACCTCCTCCGAGACCCAGTACTTC.

The rearrangement links TRBV11-2 to TRBJ2-7; 8 bases line up with TRBD1. Germline V CDR1 and CDR2: SGHAT, FQNNGV. The length of the CDR3 is 14 residues. V trimming: 4 bases; J trimming: 3 bases; junction bases outside the gene matches: 5. The CDR3 region has the DNA TGTGCCAGCAGCTCCGGGACAGGATTCTACGAGCAGTACTTC. Translating gives CASSSGTGFYEQYF.

The chain carries TRBV14 and TRBJ2-7; D is ambiguous. Germline CDR1 reads SGHDN; CDR2 reads FVKESK. The V end lost 1 base, the J end lost 3 bases, and 7 bases lay between the germline ends. CDR3 length: 13 residues. CDR3 sequence (DNA): TGTGCCAGCAGCCAAGTTTCAGGCTACGAGCAGTACTTC. Translating gives CASSQVSGYEQYF.

V gene TRBV6-5 combines with J gene TRBJ1-6; D is unclear. This CDR3 is built from 13 residues. CDR1 is MNHEY and CDR2 is SVGAGI in the germline V gene. Trimming cost V 2 bases and J 8 bases, with 7 bases left between them. The CDR3 nucleotides read TGTGCCAGCAGTTACGTTAGGGATTCACCCCTCCACTTT. Amino acid sequence: CASSYVRDSPLHF.

The chain employs TRBV29-1 and TRBJ2-3; tentative D call: TRBD1 (6 bases). With 8 bases removed from V and 4 bases from J, the gap between germline ends came to 13 bases. CDR3 length: 12 amino acids. Germline values: CDR1 SQVTM, CDR2 ANQGSEA. The CDR3 nucleotides are TGCAGCCAAGATGGGGGCGCAGATACGCAGTATTTT. Amino acid sequence: CSQDGGADTQYF.